Presented here are 16 T cell receptor beta chains from one specimen sequenced in a study of control samples from healthy donors and cancer patients. Clones were read by immunoSEQ multiplex PCR, and TCRdb kept only the in-frame ones, dropping some. The sample lists more than 95,000 clones, roughly 90% occurring once. Material for sequencing was blood. The receptor source for this set is a man younger than 30 in good health.

The chain joins TRBV18 to TRBJ1-1; D gene uncertain. CDR3 length equals 14 residues. Per the germline V gene, CDR1 is KGHSH and CDR2 is LQKENI. The V and J ends lost 3 bases and 2 bases respectively, with 10 bases between them. The CDR3 reads CASSPQSFNTEAFF. The CDR3 nucleotides are TGTGCCAGCTCACCCCAAAGCTTTAACACTGAAGCTTTCTTT.

Comment on this clone: Other DNA sequences within the sample encode an identical CDR3. The J gene is TRBJ1-1, the V gene TRBV5-1; a weak D match, TRBD1 (5 bases). The germline V and J ends were trimmed by 0 bases and 4 bases, with 7 bases remaining between them. This CDR3 region has 13 residues. Germline V gives CDR1 SGHRS, CDR2 YFSETQ. CDR3 nucleotide sequence: TGCGCCAGCAGCTTGGATGGGGGCACTGAAGCTTTCTTT. Amino acids: CASSLDGGTEAFF.

The V gene is TRBV6-2 or TRBV6-3, the J gene TRBJ2-5, with TRBD2 matching over 9 bases. The germline V gene has CDR1 MNHEY and CDR2 SVGEGT. V dropped 4 bases and J dropped 5; count of bases not matched to a gene: 5. The CDR3 extends over 14 amino acids. The CDR3 loop is CASSLGTSLETQYF. In DNA, the CDR3 is TGTGCCAGCAGTTTGGGGACTAGCCTCGAGACCCAGTACTTC.

The J gene is TRBJ2-7, the V gene TRBV6-2 or TRBV6-3; D call uncertain. This CDR3 contains 15 residues. V was shortened by 5 bases and J by 3 bases, with 17 bases between the two germline ends. Germline V CDR1 and CDR2: MNHEY, SVGEGT. CDR3 protein: CASSLGWVLDYEQYF. In DNA, the CDR3 is TGTGCCAGCAGTCTGGGATGGGTTCTTGACTACGAGCAGTACTTC.

The chain is built from TRBV28 and TRBJ2-1; 9 bases map to TRBD2. Trimming took 2 bases from V and 3 from J; bases not matched to a gene: 5. Germline-derived CDR1 and CDR2 are MDHEN and SYDVKM. The CDR3 is 16 amino acids. For the CDR3, the DNA is TGTGCCAGCAGTTTAATGTTAGCGGGAGACTACAATGAGCAGTTCTTC. It yields the protein CASSLMLAGDYNEQFF. Full variable domain (outside the CDR3, taken from reference TRBV28 and TRBJ2-1): DVKVTQSSRYLVKRTGEKVFLECVQDMDHENMFWYRQDPGLGLRLIYFSYDVKMKEKGDIPEGYSVSREKKERFSLILESASTNQTSMYLCASSLMLAGDYNEQFFGPGTRLTVL.

This clone appeared a single time. The CDR3 nucleotides are TGTGCCATCAGTGAGTCGACTTGGCTCTACGAGCAGTACTTC. Residues: CAISESTWLYEQYF. The rearrangement links TRBV10-3 to TRBJ2-7, with D hard to call. V was clipped by 0 bases and J by 3 bases, with 9 bases between them. There are 14 residues in the CDR3. CDR1 and CDR2 from the germline V gene are ENHRY and SYGVKD.

This chain uses TRBV19 with TRBJ1-1; D is uncertain. The CDR3 is 13 residues long. V lost 7 bases and J 0 bases, leaving 9 bases between the germline ends. CDR1 LNHDA and CDR2 SQIVND come from the germline V gene (reference sequence). CDR3 region: CASNAKLNTEAFF. CDR3 nucleotides: TGTGCCAGTAATGCAAAATTGAACACTGAAGCTTTCTTT. Together with reference TRBV19 and TRBJ1-1, the CDR3 gives the full variable domain: DGGITQSPKYLFRKEGQNVTLSCEQNLNHDAMYWYRQDPGQGLRLIYYSQIVNDFQKGDIAEGYSVSREKKESFPLTVTSAQKNPTAFYLCASNAKLNTEAFFGQGTRLTVV.

The chain has TRBV3-1 (or the pseudogene TRBV3-2) and TRBJ1-4; TRBD1 matches 7 bases. The ends lost 7 bases at V and 6 bases at J; junction bases unmatched: 8. The CDR3 runs 14 residues. Germline V CDR1 and CDR2: LGHDT, YNNKEL (reference sequence). The DNA of the CDR3 is TGTGCCAGCACTTTTTACGACAGGGATGAAAAACTGTTTTTT. Translating it yields CASTFYDRDEKLFF.

The chain uses TRBV7-7 and TRBJ2-5, with 10 positions matching TRBD1. Germline assignment: CDR1 SSHAT and CDR2 FNYEAQ (reference sequence). The CDR3 covers 15 residues. J gave up 1 base and V 3 bases, and 2 bases lay outside the gene matches. For the CDR3, the DNA is TGTGCCAGCAGCTTCTGGACAGGGGGCCAAGAGACCCAGTACTTC. Encoded protein: CASSFWTGGQETQYF.

The chain uses TRBV6-5 and TRBJ1-1, with D uncertain. Trimming removed 7 bases at V and 0 bases at J, with 9 bases between. The CDR3 has 13 amino acids. Per the germline V gene, CDR1 is MNHEY and CDR2 is SVGAGI. The CDR3 DNA reads TGTGCCAGCACCTTCCATGTGAACACTGAAGCTTTCTTT. It yields the protein CASTFHVNTEAFF.

This chain joins TRBV28 and TRBJ2-6, with D unclear. Germline lookup yields CDR1 MDHEN and CDR2 SYDVKM. This CDR3 is built from 16 residues. V lost 5 bases and J lost 0, with 11 bases in between. DNA of the CDR3: TGTGCCAGCAGTGAACCGACTGCCTCTGGGGCCAACGTCCTGACTTTC. Translating it yields CASSEPTASGANVLTF.

This rearrangement joins TRBV5-1 to TRBJ1-4, with D hard to call. This CDR3 spans 14 amino acids. Looked up from germline, CDR1 is SGHRS and CDR2 is YFSETQ. V lost 0 bases, J lost 5 bases, and 8 bases lay in between. The CDR3 DNA reads TGCGCCAGCAGCTTGGGCCAGCCAAATGAAAAACTGTTTTTT. Its translation is CASSLGQPNEKLFF.

The V and J genes are TRBV6-1 and TRBJ2-3; TRBD2 matches at 10 bases. The CDR3 covers 16 residues. Germline V gene lookup returns CDR1 MNHNS and CDR2 SASEGT. Unmatched junction bases numbered 9, after V lost 4 bases and J lost 5 bases. Here the CDR3 reads CASSVSSGSLRDTQYF. The CDR3 nucleotides read TGTGCCAGCAGTGTTTCTAGCGGGAGCCTTAGAGATACGCAGTATTTT.

This clone was detected only a few times. The rearrangement joins TRBV5-1 to TRBJ2-3, with D perhaps TRBD2 (6 bases). The V gene lost 4 bases and the J gene lost 2 bases, with 23 bases spanning the gap. Germline V gene sequence: CDR1 SGHRS, CDR2 YFSETQ. The CDR3 is 18 residues long. The CDR3 spells CASSLKPLAAGSTDTQYF. In nucleotides, the CDR3 is TGCGCCAGCAGCCTAAAGCCGTTAGCGGCGGGTTCCACAGATACGCAGTATTTT.

The chain recombines TRBV7-8 with TRBJ2-7; 7 nucleotides line up with TRBD2. The CDR3 totals 16 residues. Trimming cost V 5 bases and J 7 bases; bases outside gene matches: 17. The V gene's germline CDR1 is SGHVS and CDR2 FQNEAQ. The DNA of the CDR3 is TGTGCCAGCAGCCATACCCTCCTAGCGGTCTTGGGAGAGCAGTACTTC. Encoded protein: CASSHTLLAVLGEQYF.

This clone was detected once. The chain employs TRBV24-1 and TRBJ2-2; TRBD1 matches at 9 bases. J lost 1 base, V lost 4 bases, and 3 bases had no gene match. CDR3 size: 16 residues. The germline V gene encodes CDR1 KGHDR and CDR2 SFDVKD. The CDR3 nucleotides read TGTGCCACCAGTGAACCGGGACAGGGGAACACCGGGGAGCTGTTTTTT. Protein: CATSEPGQGNTGELFF.